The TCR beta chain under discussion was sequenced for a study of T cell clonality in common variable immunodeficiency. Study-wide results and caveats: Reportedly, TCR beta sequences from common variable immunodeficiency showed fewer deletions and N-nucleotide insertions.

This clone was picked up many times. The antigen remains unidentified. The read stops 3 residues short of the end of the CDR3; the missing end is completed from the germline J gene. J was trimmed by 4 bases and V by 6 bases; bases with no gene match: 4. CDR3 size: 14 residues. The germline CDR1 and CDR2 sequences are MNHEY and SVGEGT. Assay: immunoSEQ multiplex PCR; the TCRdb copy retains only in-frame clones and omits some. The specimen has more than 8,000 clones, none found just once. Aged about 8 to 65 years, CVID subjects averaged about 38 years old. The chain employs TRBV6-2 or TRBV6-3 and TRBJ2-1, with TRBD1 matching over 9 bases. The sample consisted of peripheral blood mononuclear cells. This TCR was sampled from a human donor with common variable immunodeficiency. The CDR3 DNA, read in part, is TGTGCCAGCAGAGTGACAGGGGGATACAATGAG. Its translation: CASRVTGGYNE. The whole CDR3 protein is CASRVTGGYNEQFF.